This T cell receptor beta chain was captured by sequencing in a study of cytomegalovirus exposure and HLA in healthy donors. With respect to this clone: The antigen is undetermined.

Study-level points and caveats: Only CMV serostatus was available as immune exposure information. Most TCR sequences showed up rarely, but some public TCRs showed up in many donors.

PCR involved 60 Vbeta and 13 Jbeta primers. Generated by immunoSEQ multiplex PCR, the TCRdb table keeps only in-frame clones and is missing some. This table holds more than 95,000 clones, 60% to 80% found once. Looked up from germline, CDR1 is SGHVS and CDR2 is FQNEAQ. The V gene lost 5 bases and the J gene lost 9 bases, with 25 bases spanning the gap. The CDR3 spans 16 residues. This receptor was obtained from a man in his 60s in good health and CMV-seropositive. The rearrangement joins TRBV7-8 to TRBJ1-2, with a tentative D call TRBD1 (6 bases). The source material was PBMCs. CDR3 sequence reads: CASSNPGRAGAPSYTF. The CDR3 bases are TGTGCCAGCAGCAACCCAGGCAGGGCAGGGGCTCCGAGCTACACCTTC.